The entry below gives a single TCR beta chain sequence along with its context. The record originates from a study of T-cell reconstitution after alpha-beta-depleted transplantation in children. This CDR3 has 16 amino acids. Germline loops: CDR1 LGHNA, CDR2 YNFKEQ. V lost 1 base and J lost 5; bases outside the gene matches: 5. The TCRbeta library incorporated unique molecular identifiers. TCRdb passed the PCR reads through MiXCR, listing each CDR3 protein once. The sample lists about 610,000 distinct CDR3 sequences, about 10% seen once, with roughly 4% in the top ten. The rearrangement links TRBV4-2 to TRBJ2-2; 9 nucleotides line up with TRBD2. The TCR was taken from a human donor who donated a stem cell graft to a child with acute myeloid leukemia. The starting material was PBMCs from the stem cell graft donor, obtained from the stem cell graft. DNA of the CDR3: TGTGCCAGCAGCCAAGGGGTAGCGGGAGAGACCGGGGAGCTGTTTTTT. Translating gives CASSQGVAGETGELFF.